Below are 31 T cell receptor beta chains sequenced from a single sample in a study of blood T cell repertoires in COVID-19. Using immunoSEQ multiplex PCR, the repertoire was profiled, and TCRdb retains in-frame clones only, with some absent. The sample yields about 250,000 clones, approximately 83% seen once. The specimen sequenced was peripheral blood. These TCRs come from an older man with acute or convalescent COVID-19.

The CDR3 is CASSYSNRGSTEAFF. The DNA for the CDR3 is TGTGCCAGCAGTTATTCGAACAGGGGAAGCACTGAAGCTTTCTTT. The chain couples TRBV6-5 to TRBJ1-1, with 7 bases aligning to TRBD1. CDR3 length: 15 residues. Germline trimming cut 3 bases from V and 4 bases from J; bases unmatched to any gene: 8. Per the germline V gene, CDR1 is MNHEY and CDR2 is SVGAGI.

V usage is TRBV5-6 and J usage is TRBJ2-1, with D maybe TRBD2 (6 bases). The germline V and J ends were trimmed by 1 base and 0 bases, with 17 bases remaining between them. Germline CDR1 reads SGHDT; CDR2 reads YYEEEE. CDR3 length: 18 amino acids. The CDR3: CASSLRFGGSRSYNEQFF. CDR3 in DNA: TGTGCCAGCAGCTTGAGGTTTGGGGGGTCCCGCTCCTACAATGAGCAGTTCTTC.

The rearrangement links TRBV28 to TRBJ2-6; no clear D. Trimming removed 4 bases at V and 0 bases at J, with 7 bases between. The V gene's germline CDR1 is MDHEN and CDR2 SYDVKM. CDR3 length: 15 residues. The CDR3 DNA reads as TGTGCCAGCAGTTACAGCCTCTCTGGGGCCAACGTCCTGACTTTC. This translates into CASSYSLSGANVLTF.

V is TRBV7-2 and J is TRBJ1-4; TRBD1 agrees at 8 bases. V lost 1 base, J lost 8 bases, and 12 bases stayed unmatched. The CDR3 is 17 amino acids. The V gene's germline CDR1 is SGHTA and CDR2 FQGNSA. CDR3 bases: TGTGCCAGCAGCTTAGAGGGTCGGGACAGGACCCGCGAAAAACTGTTTTTT. The encoded protein is CASSLEGRDRTREKLFF.

The V call is TRBV6-5, the J call TRBJ2-1; unclear D gene. Trimming left V 5 bases short and J 4 bases short, with 9 bases between. Per the germline V gene, CDR1 is MNHEY and CDR2 is SVGAGI. The length of the CDR3 is 13 residues. Written as DNA, the CDR3 is TGTGCCAGCAGTACCCCCGGGTACAATGAGCAGTTCTTC. This encodes CASSTPGYNEQFF.

This chain connects TRBV15 to TRBJ2-5; TRBD2 is a possible D gene (6 bases). The germline V gene has CDR1 LNHNV and CDR2 YYDKDF (reference sequence). Deletions cut 5 bases from V and 7 bases from J, with 23 bases between. This CDR3 has 16 residues. CDR3 in DNA: TGTGCCACCAGCGGCATAGATGGAGGGAGTCTAGGGACCCAGTACTTC. Translation gives CATSGIDGGSLGTQYF.

V and J are TRBV6-5 and TRBJ1-1, with a tentative D call TRBD1 (6 bases). V lost 6 bases and J lost 1, with 12 bases in between. The CDR3 covers 14 residues. In germline, CDR1 is MNHEY, CDR2 SVGAGI. The CDR3 DNA is TGTGCCAGCAGGCTGACAGGCCAGAACACTGAAGCTTTCTTT. Residues: CASRLTGQNTEAFF.

This clone was seen more than once but under ten times. The V and J genes are TRBV7-9 and TRBJ1-5; no clear D gene. The CDR3 length is 14 residues. CDR1 is SEHNR, CDR2 FQNEAQ, per germline (reference sequence). Between the trimmed V and J ends, which lost 5 bases and 4 bases, there was a span of 12 bases. CDR3 region: CASSPSTGNQPQHF. The CDR3 nucleotides read TGTGCCAGCAGCCCCTCGACGGGGAATCAGCCCCAGCATTTT.

V usage is TRBV19 and J usage is TRBJ1-6, with D maybe TRBD1 (6 bases). The germline gives CDR1 LNHDA, CDR2 SQIVND (reference sequence). The CDR3 totals 14 residues. V dropped 6 bases and J dropped 6 bases, with 12 bases sitting between them. In DNA form, the CDR3 reads TGTGCCAGTAGGCCTGGACAGTTTAATTCACCCCTCCACTTT. Translated, it gives CASRPGQFNSPLHF.

The V gene is TRBV13, the J gene TRBJ2-7, with D possibly TRBD1 on 5 matching bases. The CDR3 contains 13 residues. CDR1 and CDR2 (germline): PRHDT, FYEKMQ (reference sequence). V was pared by 3 bases and J by 3 bases, with 9 bases between. Here the CDR3 DNA reads TGTGCCAGCAGCTTGGGGCCGGGCTACGAGCAGTACTTC. It codes for CASSLGPGYEQYF.

The chain has TRBV27 and TRBJ1-4; possibly TRBD1 for D (5 bases). V was cut by 8 bases and J by 3 bases, with 13 bases left in between. Germline loops: CDR1 MNHEY, CDR2 SMNVEV (reference sequence). The CDR3 sequence is 14 residues long. CDR3 residues: CASRQGRANEKLFF. The CDR3 bases are TGTGCCAGCCGGCAGGGTCGGGCTAATGAAAAACTGTTTTTT.

This chain uses TRBV12-3 or TRBV12-4 with TRBJ1-6; 8 nucleotides agree with TRBD1. V was clipped by 7 bases and J by 10 bases; unmatched bases: 6. The CDR3 runs to 13 residues. The CDR3 loop is CASTRQGPSPLHF. For the CDR3, the DNA is TGTGCCAGCACGCGACAGGGGCCCTCACCCCTCCACTTT.

The genes are TRBV6-1 and TRBJ1-3, with D maybe TRBD1 (6 bases). From germline, CDR1 is MNHNS and CDR2 SASEGT. V lost 3 bases and J 2 bases, leaving 8 bases between the germline ends. CDR3 length equals 14 residues. DNA of the CDR3: TGTGCCAGCAGTGAGTGGGGGCCTGGAAACACCATATATTTT. Its translation is CASSEWGPGNTIYF.

The rearrangement links TRBV15 to TRBJ1-4; no clear D gene. The CDR3 has 12 residues. Deletions cut 11 bases from V and 7 bases from J, with 14 bases between. Germline assignment: CDR1 LNHNV and CDR2 YYDKDF (reference sequence). CDR3 sequence reads: CAAGGRGEKLFF. CDR3 coding DNA: TGTGCCGCGGGAGGCCGGGGTGAAAAACTGTTTTTT.

The chain has TRBV24-1 and TRBJ1-5; 8 positions agree with TRBD1. Germline V gene sequence: CDR1 KGHDR, CDR2 SFDVKD. This CDR3 region has 15 residues. V shed 7 bases and J 1 base; nucleotides not matched to a gene: 5. CDR3: CATRAGGRSNQPQHF. CDR3 sequence (DNA): TGTGCCACCAGGGCAGGGGGCCGCAGCAATCAGCCCCAGCATTTT.

This clone was picked up a small number of times. The rearrangement joins TRBV3-1 (or the pseudogene TRBV3-2) to TRBJ2-2; no definite D call. This CDR3 contains 13 residues. Germline V lookup: CDR1 LGHDT, CDR2 YNNKEL (reference sequence). Trimming stripped 4 bases from V and 10 bases from J, with 13 bases between. For the CDR3, the DNA is TGTGCCAGCAGCCGTACCCAGTCTCAGGAGCTGTTTTTT. Translating it yields CASSRTQSQELFF.

This chain connects TRBV30 to TRBJ2-7; D may be TRBD2 (5 bases). The CDR3 extends over 14 amino acids. Germline CDR1 reads GTSNPN; CDR2 reads SVGIG (reference sequence). Trimming stripped 5 bases from V and 1 base from J, with 15 bases between. This CDR3 reads CAWLHGQRSYEQYF. CDR3 bases: TGTGCCTGGCTGCACGGGCAGCGGTCCTACGAGCAGTACTTC.

The genes are TRBV7-9 and TRBJ2-2; 7 nucleotides line up with TRBD2. The J segment lost 0 bases and the V segment lost 5 bases, leaving 3 bases of the junction unmatched. Germline CDR1 SEHNR, CDR2 FQNEAQ (reference sequence). The CDR3 is 15 residues long. The CDR3 reads CASSPRGANTGELFF. The CDR3, as DNA: TGTGCCAGCAGCCCCCGGGGGGCGAACACCGGGGAGCTGTTTTTT.

A single count supports this clone. This sequence joins TRBV24-1 and TRBJ2-2, with 7 bases aligning to TRBD1. The trim removed 0 bases at V and 8 bases at J, leaving 2 bases unmatched. This CDR3 spans 14 amino acids. CDR1 is KGHDR, CDR2 SFDVKD, per germline. The CDR3 is CATSDLQDRGELFF. The CDR3 DNA reads as TGTGCCACCAGTGATTTGCAGGACAGGGGGGAGCTGTTTTTT.

The rearrangement uses TRBV2 and TRBJ1-2; TRBD1 matches at 10 bases. The V gene end was trimmed by 7 bases and the J gene end by 5 bases; junction bases not matched to a gene: 4. This CDR3 is 13 amino acids long. Looked up from germline, CDR1 is SNHLY and CDR2 is FYNNEI. The CDR3 sequence: CASILGQGYGYTF. CDR3 DNA: TGTGCCAGCATACTGGGACAGGGGTATGGCTACACCTTC.

The rearrangement joins TRBV18 to TRBJ2-3, with 10 nucleotides matching TRBD1. The CDR3 is made up of 18 amino acids. The V segment lost 6 bases and the J segment 0 bases; nucleotides outside the gene matches: 12. Per germline, CDR1 KGHSH and CDR2 LQKENI. The chain's CDR3 is CASSPTPGTGASTDTQYF. The CDR3, as DNA: TGTGCCAGCTCTCCAACCCCCGGGACAGGGGCTAGCACAGATACGCAGTATTTT.

The chain has TRBV30 and TRBJ1-5, with D unclear. Trimming removed 0 bases at V and 9 bases at J, with 12 bases between. The germline V gene has CDR1 GTSNPN and CDR2 SVGIG (reference sequence). The CDR3 consists of 13 residues. The CDR3 protein is CAWSVNGERPQHF. CDR3 nucleotide sequence: TGTGCCTGGAGTGTGAACGGGGAAAGGCCCCAGCATTTT.

The chain combines TRBV18 with TRBJ2-1, with 7 positions matching TRBD1. V shed 3 bases, J shed 0 bases, and the junction held 8 bases outside the gene matches. The CDR3 length is 17 residues. The germline CDR1 and CDR2 sequences are KGHSH and LQKENI. The CDR3 protein is CASSPPRTGYSYNEQFF. The CDR3, as DNA: TGTGCCAGCTCACCCCCTAGGACAGGATACTCCTACAATGAGCAGTTCTTC.

This clone was counted a single time. The V and J genes are TRBV24-1 and TRBJ2-6; TRBD1 matches at 9 bases. The CDR3 covers 18 residues. Germline V lookup: CDR1 KGHDR, CDR2 SFDVKD. J gave up 4 bases and V 2 bases, and 8 bases lay outside the gene matches. Here the CDR3 reads CATSDSGTGRDGANVLTF. The CDR3 DNA sequence: TGTGCCACCAGTGATTCGGGGACAGGGAGGGACGGGGCCAACGTCCTGACTTTC.

The chain has TRBV27 and TRBJ1-6, with 9 bases lining up with TRBD1. The CDR3 spans 14 residues. The V gene end was trimmed by 7 bases and the J gene end by 6 bases; junction bases not matched to a gene: 4. CDR1 is MNHEY and CDR2 is SMNVEV in the germline V gene (reference sequence). This CDR3 is CASKQGAINSPLHF. The CDR3 coding sequence is TGTGCCAGCAAACAGGGGGCGATTAATTCACCCCTCCACTTT.

The chain employs TRBV5-1 and TRBJ1-1, with 9 bases identical to TRBD1. Germline V CDR1 and CDR2: SGHRS, YFSETQ. The junction had 6 bases not matched to a gene; V was cut back by 4 bases and J by 5 bases. The CDR3 loop spans 14 amino acids. The CDR3 sequence is CASSPQGAGTEAFF. CDR3 nucleotides: TGCGCCAGCAGCCCACAGGGGGCAGGGACTGAAGCTTTCTTT.

V gene TRBV6-2 or TRBV6-3 combines with J gene TRBJ2-7; 7 bases fit TRBD2. The CDR3 contains 15 residues. Germline V gene lookup returns CDR1 MNHEY and CDR2 SVGEGT. Trimming removed 6 bases from V and 6 bases from J; junction bases left unmatched: 14. The CDR3 nucleotides read TGTGCCAGCAGCCCCTGGGCGGGAGTAATGACCGAGCAGTACTTC. Protein sequence: CASSPWAGVMTEQYF.

The rearrangement uses TRBV6-2 or TRBV6-3 and TRBJ2-2, with D hard to call. This CDR3 region has 17 residues. Trimming pared 1 base from V and 0 bases from J, leaving 12 bases between. CDR1 is MNHEY and CDR2 is SVGEGT in the germline V gene. The DNA for the CDR3 is TGTGCCAGCAGTTACTTCCCCGGTATGGCGAACACCGGGGAGCTGTTTTTT. The encoded protein is CASSYFPGMANTGELFF.

The V gene is TRBV7-2, the J gene TRBJ2-7; 12 positions agree with TRBD2. The CDR3 covers 15 residues. V was pared by 5 bases and J by 2 bases, with 4 bases of the junction left unmatched. CDR1 and CDR2 (germline): SGHTA, FQGNSA. In nucleotides, the CDR3 is TGTGCCAGCAGCCTAAGGACTAGCGGGGCCTACGAGCAGTACTTC. Translated: CASSLRTSGAYEQYF.

The chain links TRBV11-1 to TRBJ2-7; no definite D call. V lost 1 base and J 0 bases, leaving 7 bases between the germline ends. Germline V gene lookup returns CDR1 SGHAT and CDR2 FQDESV (reference sequence). The CDR3 consists of 14 residues. The CDR3 sequence is CASSLDPSSYEQYF. The CDR3 bases are TGTGCCAGCAGCTTAGATCCCAGCTCCTACGAGCAGTACTTC.

This clone was observed a handful of times. The rearrangement uses TRBV6-6 and TRBJ1-2; 7 bases are shared with TRBD1. Germline values: CDR1 MNHNY, CDR2 SVGAGI (reference sequence). V was pared by 4 bases and J by 7 bases, with 15 bases of the junction left unmatched. The CDR3 has 16 residues. CDR3 residues: CASSSASNRGTGGYTF. The CDR3 DNA reads as TGTGCCAGCAGTTCCGCCTCTAACAGGGGAACGGGTGGCTACACCTTC.